A single sample gave rise to the 15 T cell receptor beta chains below, sequenced in a study of blood T cell repertoires in COVID-19 (dated by TCRdb to 2019 to 2021). Library method: the immunoSEQ multiplex PCR assay. TCRdb limited this immuneACCESS table to in-frame rearrangements with V and J called. A share of clones is missing; checked studies link under half to unresolved V genes, and the rest is unexplained. The sample table records under 300,000 clones; approximately 86% of these occur just once. Of the sample, 5.5% to 9% is held by the ten largest clones. The sequenced material came from peripheral blood. Every receptor here comes from a woman in her 70s with active or convalescent COVID-19.

The CDR3: CASSASRGTGELFF. The DNA of the CDR3 is TGTGCCAGCAGCGCCTCTCGGGGAACCGGGGAGCTGTTTTTT. The chain combines TRBV6-2 or TRBV6-3 with TRBJ2-2; a possible D gene is TRBD2 (5 bases). The CDR3 loop spans 14 amino acids. V lost 6 bases and J lost 5, with 13 bases in between. Germline V gene sequence: CDR1 MNHEY, CDR2 SVGEGT.

The chain is built from TRBV5-4 and TRBJ1-4; 7 nucleotides align to TRBD1. CDR1 and CDR2 (germline): SGHNT, YYREEE (reference sequence). The CDR3 consists of 14 residues. Trimming took 4 bases from V and 10 from J; bases not matched to a gene: 10. The DNA of the CDR3 is TGTGCCAGCAGCCCAGACAGGGCGAGTCGAAAACTGTTTTTT. This translates into CASSPDRASRKLFF.

The chain carries TRBV6-1 and TRBJ2-7; no definite D call. The CDR3 is made up of 14 amino acids. With 2 bases removed from V and 1 base from J, the gap between germline ends came to 9 bases. Germline V lookup: CDR1 MNHNS, CDR2 SASEGT. The CDR3 protein is CASSELSVSYEQYF. In nucleotides, the CDR3 is TGTGCCAGCAGTGAACTCTCAGTTTCCTACGAGCAGTACTTC.

The chain employs TRBV29-1 and TRBJ1-5; 10 bases agree with TRBD1. Per germline, CDR1 SQVTM and CDR2 ANQGSEA. With V trimmed by 4 bases and J by 7 bases, 10 bases remained unmatched. The CDR3 extends over 15 amino acids. The CDR3, as DNA: TGCAGCGTTGGTATGGGGACAGGGGTTAAACAGCCCCAGCATTTT. It codes for CSVGMGTGVKQPQHF.

The chain is built from TRBV27 and TRBJ1-1, with 11 bases aligning to TRBD1. CDR1 and CDR2 from the germline V gene are MNHEY and SMNVEV (reference sequence). CDR3 length: 16 residues. The V gene end was trimmed by 5 bases and the J gene end by 3 bases; junction bases not matched to a gene: 8. The CDR3 DNA reads TGTGCCAGCAGTCAAGGACAGGGGGCAGTGGACACTGAAGCTTTCTTT. Translation: CASSQGQGAVDTEAFF.

The chain combines TRBV15 with TRBJ2-7; TRBD1 aligns across 9 bases. After removal of 10 bases from V and 2 bases from J, the junction contained 9 bases not matched to a gene. CDR3 length: 14 amino acids. Germline V gene lookup returns CDR1 LNHNV and CDR2 YYDKDF (reference sequence). CDR3 nucleotides: TGTGCCAGTGGGACAGGGCGGCTAACCTACGAGCAGTACTTC. Translation gives CASGTGRLTYEQYF.

This clone was found once. Other nucleotide sequences in the sample specify the same CDR3. The J gene is TRBJ2-7, the V gene TRBV12-3 or TRBV12-4, with 9 bases aligning to TRBD1. The CDR3 consists of 13 residues. V shed 5 bases and J 5 bases; nucleotides not matched to a gene: 4. The CDR3 DNA follows: TGTGCCAGCAGTCCGGGACAGGGCCACGAGCAGTACTTC. This sequence encodes CASSPGQGHEQYF.

V usage is TRBV12-5 and J usage is TRBJ1-1; tentatively, D is TRBD1 (6 bases). The CDR3 has 13 amino acids. CDR1 is LGHNT and CDR2 is FRNRAP in the germline V gene. V lost 6 bases and J lost 2, with 10 bases in between. The CDR3: CASGRDTNTEAFF. The CDR3 region has the DNA TGTGCTAGTGGCCGGGACACCAACACTGAAGCTTTCTTT. Drawing the rest from reference TRBV12-5 and TRBJ1-1, the complete variable domain is DARVTQTPRHKVTEMGQEVTMRCQPILGHNTVFWYRQTMMQGLELLAYFRNRAPLDDSGMPKDRFSAEMPDATLATLKIQPSEPRDSAVYFCASGRDTNTEAFFGQGTRLTVV.

This chain connects TRBV5-1 to TRBJ1-3; TRBD1 is a possible D gene (6 bases). Germline V gives CDR1 SGHRS, CDR2 YFSETQ. The CDR3 runs to 16 residues. V shed 0 bases and J shed 2 bases, with 12 bases lying between them. The CDR3 sequence: CASSLVIGGPGNTIYF. The CDR3 nucleotides read TGCGCCAGCAGCTTGGTCATCGGGGGGCCTGGAAACACCATATATTTT.

The chain employs TRBV7-7 and TRBJ2-5, with D possibly TRBD1 on 6 matching bases. This CDR3 spans 13 amino acids. The germline gives CDR1 SSHAT, CDR2 FNYEAQ (reference sequence). V shed 5 bases and J shed 1 base, with 8 bases lying between them. Here the CDR3 DNA reads TGTGCCAGCAGCGTGGACAGCCAAGAGACCCAGTACTTC. This codes for CASSVDSQETQYF.

The chain has TRBV9 and TRBJ2-3; 9 positions agree with TRBD1. This CDR3 is 16 amino acids long. In germline, CDR1 is SGDLS, CDR2 YYNGEE. The J segment lost 3 bases and the V segment lost 3 bases, leaving 8 bases of the junction unmatched. CDR3 loop: CASSDFGTGITDTQYF. In nucleotides, the CDR3 is TGTGCCAGCAGCGATTTCGGGACAGGGATTACAGATACGCAGTATTTT.

V gene TRBV5-1 combines with J gene TRBJ1-6; D is possibly TRBD1 (5 bases). The CDR3 covers 14 residues. Germline V CDR1 and CDR2: SGHRS, YFSETQ. The ends were cut back, 0 bases at V and 6 bases at J, with 7 bases in the middle. In DNA, the CDR3 is TGCGCCAGCAGCTTGGGACAGCCTAATTCACCCCTCCACTTT. Translating gives CASSLGQPNSPLHF.

This rearrangement joins TRBV2 to TRBJ1-1; D possibly corresponds to TRBD1 (5 bases). V was trimmed by 5 bases and J by 13 bases, leaving 14 bases between them. Germline CDR1 SNHLY, CDR2 FYNNEI. The CDR3 extends over 11 amino acids. For the CDR3, the DNA is TGTGCCAGCAGTATACAGGACCTGGGTTTCTTT. Translating it yields CASSIQDLGFF.

V gene TRBV6-1 combines with J gene TRBJ1-2, with a tentative D call TRBD1 (6 bases). V lost 4 bases to trimming and J lost 4 bases, with 19 bases between them. CDR1 MNHNS and CDR2 SASEGT come from the germline V gene. There are 16 residues in the CDR3. CDR3 in amino acids: CASSALGFSGAYGYTF. In DNA, the CDR3 is TGTGCCAGCAGTGCCTTGGGCTTTTCAGGGGCCTATGGCTACACCTTC.

This clone occurred a few times. The gene calls are TRBV6-6 and TRBJ1-5, with D possibly matching TRBD1 (5 bases). The CDR3 consists of 13 residues. V dropped 8 bases and J dropped 5 bases, with 13 bases sitting between them. Germline CDR1 and CDR2: MNHNY and SVGAGI (reference sequence). The CDR3 DNA follows: TGTGCCAGCTCCCCGACAGACTATCAGCCCCAGCATTTT. Translation gives CASSPTDYQPQHF.